These T cell receptor beta chains were read from a single sample in a study of blood T cell repertoires in COVID-19. Profiling relied on immunoSEQ multiplex PCR, and the TCRdb table lists in-frame clones only, not all of them. This sample has 85,000 to 100,000 clones, with under 85% found just once. Sequenced material: peripheral blood. These receptor sequences come from a human donor in a cohort sampled during active COVID-19. Both conserved end residues are part of each CDR3. A D gene is named only where the DNA matches it firmly. Clone size is not always given. Where it is, it says once, few, many or a class for expanded clones.

J: TRBJ2-4; D: .; V: TRBV6-1; size: few; CDR3: CASSDYHQGTKNIQYF; DNA: TGTGCCAGCAGTGACTACCATCAGGGGACCAAAAACATTCAGTACTTC
J: TRBJ2-1; D: TRBD1; V: TRBV28; size: .; CDR3: CASKQGAPNEQFF; DNA: TGTGCCAGCAAGCAGGGGGCGCCCAATGAGCAGTTCTTC
J: TRBJ2-3; D: .; V: TRBV28; size: .; CDR3: CASSLVTDTQYF; DNA: TGTGCCAGCAGTTTAGTAACAGATACGCAGTATTTT
J: TRBJ1-5; D: .; V: TRBV19; size: .; CDR3: CASSIGTGFSNQPQHF; DNA: TGTGCCAGTAGTATTGGAACAGGATTTAGCAATCAGCCCCAGCATTTT
J: TRBJ1-1; D: .; V: TRBV6-5; size: few; CDR3: CASNGQLLMITEAFF; DNA: TGTGCCAGCAACGGACAGCTACTTATGATCACTGAAGCTTTCTTT
J: TRBJ1-2; D: TRBD1; V: TRBV12-5; size: .; CDR3: CASGLSTGDGYGYTF; DNA: TGTGCTAGTGGTTTGTCGACAGGGGACGGCTATGGCTACACCTTC
J: TRBJ2-7; D: .; V: TRBV12-5; size: .; CDR3: CASGLVPDGEPSSYEQYF; DNA: TGTGCTAGTGGTTTGGTACCTGATGGGGAGCCCAGCTCCTACGAGCAGTACTTC
J: TRBJ2-2; D: .; V: TRBV7-2; size: few; CDR3: CASSLGDTGELFF; DNA: TGTGCCAGCAGCTTAGGCGACACCGGGGAGCTGTTTTTT
J: TRBJ1-2; D: TRBD1; V: TRBV7-9; size: .; CDR3: CASSLEGAGGYTF; DNA: TGTGCCAGCAGCTTAGAGGGGGCTGGTGGCTACACCTTC
J: TRBJ1-1; D: .; V: TRBV4-3; size: .; CDR3: CASSQEGLKGAEAFF; DNA: TGCGCCAGCAGCCAAGAAGGTCTGAAAGGGGCTGAAGCTTTCTTT
J: TRBJ1-5; D: .; V: TRBV11-2; size: .; CDR3: CASSTQGSNQPQHF; DNA: TGTGCCAGCAGCACCCAGGGCAGCAATCAGCCCCAGCATTTT
J: TRBJ1-4; D: .; V: TRBV7-9; size: .; CDR3: CASSYLEGSEKLFF; DNA: TGTGCCAGCAGCTATTTGGAGGGGTCGGAAAAACTGTTTTTT
J: TRBJ2-3; D: TRBD2; V: TRBV6-4; size: .; CDR3: CASSGSSGDVTDTQYF; DNA: TGTGCCAGCAGTGGAAGTAGCGGGGATGTCACAGATACGCAGTATTTT
J: TRBJ2-1; D: .; V: TRBV29-1; size: .; CDR3: CSVRDSVHNEQFF; DNA: TGCAGCGTACGGGATAGCGTCCATAATGAGCAGTTCTTC
J: TRBJ2-1; D: .; V: TRBV11-3; size: .; CDR3: CASSLDGDFVNEQFF; DNA: TGTGCCAGCAGCTTAGACGGGGATTTCGTGAATGAGCAGTTCTTC
J: TRBJ1-2; D: .; V: TRBV7-2; size: .; CDR3: CASSLEGGNSNGYTF; DNA: TGTGCCAGCAGCTTAGAGGGAGGGAATAGTAATGGCTACACCTTC
J: TRBJ2-1; D: TRBD2; V: TRBV19; size: .; CDR3: CASTSVGLASGSEQFF; DNA: TGTGCCAGTACCTCCGTGGGACTAGCGTCTGGGAGTGAGCAGTTCTTC
J: TRBJ2-1; D: TRBD2; V: TRBV13; size: .; CDR3: CASSLLSGGSYNEQFF; DNA: TGTGCCAGCAGCTTATTGAGCGGGGGCTCCTACAATGAGCAGTTCTTC
J: TRBJ2-1; D: TRBD2; V: TRBV3-1/TRBV3-2; size: .; CDR3: CASSNLAGSYNEQFF; DNA: TGTGCCAGCAGCAATCTAGCGGGCTCCTACAATGAGCAGTTCTTC
J: TRBJ1-1; D: TRBD1; V: TRBV2; size: few; CDR3: CASSGQGNTEAFF; DNA: TGTGCCAGCAGCGGACAGGGAAACACTGAAGCTTTCTTT
J: TRBJ1-4; D: .; V: TRBV19; size: .; CDR3: CASSREGLDRPNEKLFF; DNA: TGTGCCAGTAGTCGGGAGGGGCTGGACAGACCTAATGAAAAACTGTTTTTT
J: TRBJ2-3; D: TRBD2; V: TRBV19; size: .; CDR3: CASRPSGRGGTDTQYF; DNA: TGTGCCAGTAGACCTAGCGGGAGAGGCGGCACAGATACGCAGTATTTT
J: TRBJ2-7; D: TRBD1; V: TRBV5-1; size: .; CDR3: CASSRDSFYEQYF; DNA: TGCGCCAGCAGCCGGGACAGTTTTTACGAGCAGTACTTC
J: TRBJ1-1; D: .; V: TRBV9; size: few; CDR3: CASSVDQGHTEAFF; DNA: TGTGCCAGCAGCGTAGATCAGGGTCACACTGAAGCTTTCTTT
J: TRBJ2-3; D: .; V: TRBV10-2; size: .; CDR3: CASSVGFGTLASTDTQYF; DNA: TGCGCCAGCAGTGTTGGATTCGGGACTCTAGCTAGCACAGATACGCAGTATTTT
J: TRBJ2-1; D: .; V: TRBV7-9; size: .; CDR3: CASSAPTEQFF; DNA: TGTGCCAGCAGCGCCCCGACAGAGCAGTTCTTC
J: TRBJ1-1; D: .; V: TRBV29-1; size: .; CDR3: CSVTSWGLNTEAFF; DNA: TGCAGCGTGACGTCGTGGGGGCTCAACACTGAAGCTTTCTTT
J: TRBJ2-3; D: TRBD1; V: TRBV27; size: .; CDR3: CASRPSRDRGSDTQYF; DNA: TGTGCCAGCAGACCTTCACGGGACAGGGGATCGGATACGCAGTATTTT
J: TRBJ2-1; D: .; V: TRBV19; size: .; CDR3: CASSMGGARNEQFF; DNA: TGTGCCAGTAGTATGGGGGGGGCGCGGAATGAGCAGTTCTTC
J: TRBJ2-2; D: .; V: TRBV6-4; size: .; CDR3: CASRPEGNTGELFF; DNA: TGTGCCAGCCGACCGGAGGGGAACACCGGGGAGCTGTTTTTT
J: TRBJ2-1; D: TRBD2; V: TRBV27; size: .; CDR3: CASSLMPSGSHEQFF; DNA: TGTGCCAGCAGTTTAATGCCTAGCGGGAGCCATGAGCAGTTCTTC
J: TRBJ2-7; D: .; V: TRBV7-8; size: .; CDR3: CASSLEVGGDSYEQYF; DNA: TGTGCCAGCAGCTTAGAGGTAGGAGGTGACTCCTACGAGCAGTACTTC
J: TRBJ2-1; D: TRBD2; V: TRBV11-2; size: .; CDR3: CASSFGGSSYNEQFF; DNA: TGTGCCAGCAGCTTCGGCGGGAGCTCCTACAATGAGCAGTTCTTC
J: TRBJ1-6; D: .; V: TRBV28; size: .; CDR3: CATLTGTANSPLHF; DNA: TGTGCCACCCTGACCGGGACTGCTAATTCACCCCTCCACTTT
J: TRBJ1-2; D: .; V: TRBV21-1; size: once; CDR3: CASSTFYGYTF; DNA: TGTGCCAGCAGCACTTTCTATGGCTACACCTTC
J: TRBJ2-3; D: TRBD2; V: TRBV6-2/TRBV6-3; size: .; CDR3: CASSYPASGKVLATDTQYF; DNA: TGTGCCAGCAGTTACCCTGCTAGCGGGAAGGTATTAGCGACAGATACGCAGTATTTT
J: TRBJ2-3; D: .; V: TRBV5-5; size: once; CDR3: CASSSTSGRSTDTQYF; DNA: TGTGCCAGCAGTTCGACGTCAGGGAGGAGCACAGATACGCAGTATTTT
J: TRBJ2-5; D: .; V: TRBV12-3/TRBV12-4; size: .; CDR3: CASKKAGQETQYF; DNA: TGTGCCAGCAAGAAGGCGGGGCAAGAGACCCAGTACTTC
J: TRBJ2-3; D: TRBD1; V: TRBV5-1; size: .; CDR3: CASSFGQGSTDTQYF; DNA: TGCGCCAGCAGCTTTGGACAGGGGAGCACAGATACGCAGTATTTT
J: TRBJ1-3; D: .; V: TRBV19; size: .; CDR3: CASSILQGPNSGNTIYF; DNA: TGTGCCAGTAGTATATTGCAGGGGCCCAACTCTGGAAACACCATATATTTT
J: TRBJ2-7; D: TRBD2; V: TRBV6-2/TRBV6-3; size: .; CDR3: CASSWGGGSYEQYF; DNA: TGTGCCAGCAGCTGGGGCGGGGGGTCCTACGAGCAGTACTTC
J: TRBJ1-1; D: .; V: TRBV24-1; size: .; CDR3: CATSDWGGTEAFF; DNA: TGTGCCACCAGTGATTGGGGGGGAACTGAAGCTTTCTTT
J: TRBJ2-7; D: TRBD2; V: TRBV7-8; size: few; CDR3: CASSSQTSGRAYEQYF; DNA: TGTGCCAGCAGCTCACAGACTAGCGGGAGGGCCTACGAGCAGTACTTC
J: TRBJ1-1; D: TRBD1; V: TRBV6-6; size: .; CDR3: CASRDRGNTEAFF; DNA: TGTGCCAGCAGGGACAGGGGTAACACTGAAGCTTTCTTT
J: TRBJ2-7; D: TRBD1; V: TRBV11-2; size: .; CDR3: CASSRGQVNYEQYF; DNA: TGTGCCAGCAGCAGAGGACAGGTTAACTACGAGCAGTACTTC
J: TRBJ2-1; D: .; V: TRBV28; size: .; CDR3: CASSTAGLTSTSYNEQFF; DNA: TGTGCCAGCAGCACTGCGGGACTTACATCTACCTCCTACAATGAGCAGTTCTTC
J: TRBJ2-2; D: .; V: TRBV4-1; size: .; CDR3: CASSQYGPRKSSSGELFF; DNA: TGCGCCAGCAGCCAGTATGGTCCCCGAAAGAGTTCGAGCGGGGAGCTGTTTTTT
J: TRBJ2-2; D: TRBD1; V: TRBV5-1; size: .; CDR3: CASSWDRHNTGELFF; DNA: TGCGCCAGCAGCTGGGACAGGCATAACACCGGGGAGCTGTTTTTT
J: TRBJ2-4; D: .; V: TRBV10-3; size: .; CDR3: CAISPGRDIQYF; DNA: TGTGCCATCAGCCCGGGCAGGGACATTCAGTACTTC
J: TRBJ2-3; D: TRBD1; V: TRBV15; size: .; CDR3: CATSARPGQRGTDTQYF; DNA: TGTGCCACCAGCGCCAGACCGGGACAGAGAGGCACAGATACGCAGTATTTT
J: TRBJ1-1; D: .; V: TRBV12-3/TRBV12-4; size: many; CDR3: CASSFFGTTEAFF; DNA: TGTGCCAGCAGTTTCTTTGGCACCACTGAAGCTTTCTTT
J: TRBJ2-5; D: .; V: TRBV5-1; size: .; CDR3: CASSFALQETQYF; DNA: TGCGCCAGCAGCTTTGCACTCCAAGAGACCCAGTACTTC
J: TRBJ1-1; D: TRBD1; V: TRBV28; size: few; CDR3: CASSLRGLGNTEAFF; DNA: TGTGCCAGCAGTTTGAGGGGGCTAGGGAACACTGAAGCTTTCTTT
J: TRBJ1-2; D: .; V: TRBV7-2; size: .; CDR3: CASSFEGNYGYTF; DNA: TGTGCCAGCAGCTTCGAGGGTAACTATGGCTACACCTTC
J: TRBJ1-1; D: .; V: TRBV4-1; size: once; CDR3: CASSGSGGFTEAFF; DNA: TGCGCCAGCAGCGGAAGTGGGGGCTTCACTGAAGCTTTCTTT
J: TRBJ1-6; D: .; V: TRBV15; size: .; CDR3: CATSRESGNSPLHF; DNA: TGTGCCACCAGCAGAGAGTCAGGAAATTCACCCCTCCACTTT
J: TRBJ1-1; D: .; V: TRBV29-1; size: .; CDR3: CSVRPNQGGNTEAFF; DNA: TGCAGCGTGCGGCCTAATCAGGGAGGGAACACTGAAGCTTTCTTT
J: TRBJ2-1; D: TRBD2; V: TRBV7-6; size: .; CDR3: CASSLTSGPYNEQFF; DNA: TGTGCCAGCAGTCTGACTAGCGGACCTTACAATGAGCAGTTCTTC
J: TRBJ2-1; D: TRBD2; V: TRBV5-1; size: .; CDR3: CASSLNSGGWNEQFF; DNA: TGCGCCAGCAGCTTAAATAGCGGGGGCTGGAATGAGCAGTTCTTC